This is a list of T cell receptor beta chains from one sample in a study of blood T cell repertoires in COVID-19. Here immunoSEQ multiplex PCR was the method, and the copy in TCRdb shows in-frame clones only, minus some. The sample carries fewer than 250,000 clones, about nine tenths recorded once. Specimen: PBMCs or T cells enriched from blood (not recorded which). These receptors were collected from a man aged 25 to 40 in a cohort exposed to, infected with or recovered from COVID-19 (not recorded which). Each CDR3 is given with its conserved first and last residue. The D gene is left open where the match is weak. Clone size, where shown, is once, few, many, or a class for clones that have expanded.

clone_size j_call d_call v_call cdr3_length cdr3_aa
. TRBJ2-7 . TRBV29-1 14 CSVVPTGSSYEQYF
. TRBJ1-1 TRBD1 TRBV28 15 CASSRPDRVDTEAFF
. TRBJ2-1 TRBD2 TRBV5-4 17 CASSLGGLAGVGNEQFF
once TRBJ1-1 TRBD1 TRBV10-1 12 CASSEQGTEAFF
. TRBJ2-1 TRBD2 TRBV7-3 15 CASSTGTTSGDEQFF
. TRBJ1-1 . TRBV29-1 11 CSVALGGRAFF
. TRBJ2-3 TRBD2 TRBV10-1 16 CAPGPWGRAGTDTQYF
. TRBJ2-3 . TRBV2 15 CASPRRRGGTDTQYF
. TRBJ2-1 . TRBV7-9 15 CASTLTEAPNNEQFF
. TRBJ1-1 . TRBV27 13 CASSQTMNTEAFF
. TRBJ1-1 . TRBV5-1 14 CASSLAQGHTEAFF
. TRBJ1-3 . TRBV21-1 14 CASSIVFSGNTIYF
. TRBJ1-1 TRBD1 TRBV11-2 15 CASSTHRGMNTEAFF